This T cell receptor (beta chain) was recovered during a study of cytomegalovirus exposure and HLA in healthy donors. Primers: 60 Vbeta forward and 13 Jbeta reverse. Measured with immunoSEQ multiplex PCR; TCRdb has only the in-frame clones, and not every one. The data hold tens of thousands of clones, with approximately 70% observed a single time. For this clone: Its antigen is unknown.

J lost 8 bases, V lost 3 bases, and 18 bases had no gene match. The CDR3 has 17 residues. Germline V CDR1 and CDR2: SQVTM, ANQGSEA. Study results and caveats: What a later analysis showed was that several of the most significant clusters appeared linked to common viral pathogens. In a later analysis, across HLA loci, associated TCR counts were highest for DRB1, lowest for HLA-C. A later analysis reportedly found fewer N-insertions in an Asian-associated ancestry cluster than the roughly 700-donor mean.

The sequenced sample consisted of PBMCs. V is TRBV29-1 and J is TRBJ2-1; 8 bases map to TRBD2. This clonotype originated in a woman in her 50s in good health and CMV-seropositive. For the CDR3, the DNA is TGCAGCGTTGAGAGACCCGGGACTAGTGGGGTAGCCCATGAGCAGTTCTTC. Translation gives CSVERPGTSGVAHEQFF.